This T cell receptor beta chain was identified during a study of cytomegalovirus exposure and HLA in healthy donors. The PCR made use of 60 Vbeta and 13 Jbeta primers. Profiling relied on immunoSEQ multiplex PCR, and the TCRdb table lists in-frame clones only, not all of them. Here the sample spans 130,000 or so clones, 75% being singletons. Trimming removed 5 bases at V and 5 bases at J, with 21 bases between. CDR3 length: 16 residues. Germline CDR1 reads SGHVS; CDR2 reads FNYEAQ. The sequencing sample was made of PBMCs. The rearrangement joins TRBV7-6 to TRBJ2-5; D is perhaps TRBD1 (5 bases). This TCR was sampled from a middle-aged man in good health and CMV-seronegative. The CDR3 region is CASSPSYQGVWETQYF. CDR3 DNA: TGTGCCAGCAGCCCCTCCTATCAGGGCGTCTGGGAGACCCAGTACTTC.